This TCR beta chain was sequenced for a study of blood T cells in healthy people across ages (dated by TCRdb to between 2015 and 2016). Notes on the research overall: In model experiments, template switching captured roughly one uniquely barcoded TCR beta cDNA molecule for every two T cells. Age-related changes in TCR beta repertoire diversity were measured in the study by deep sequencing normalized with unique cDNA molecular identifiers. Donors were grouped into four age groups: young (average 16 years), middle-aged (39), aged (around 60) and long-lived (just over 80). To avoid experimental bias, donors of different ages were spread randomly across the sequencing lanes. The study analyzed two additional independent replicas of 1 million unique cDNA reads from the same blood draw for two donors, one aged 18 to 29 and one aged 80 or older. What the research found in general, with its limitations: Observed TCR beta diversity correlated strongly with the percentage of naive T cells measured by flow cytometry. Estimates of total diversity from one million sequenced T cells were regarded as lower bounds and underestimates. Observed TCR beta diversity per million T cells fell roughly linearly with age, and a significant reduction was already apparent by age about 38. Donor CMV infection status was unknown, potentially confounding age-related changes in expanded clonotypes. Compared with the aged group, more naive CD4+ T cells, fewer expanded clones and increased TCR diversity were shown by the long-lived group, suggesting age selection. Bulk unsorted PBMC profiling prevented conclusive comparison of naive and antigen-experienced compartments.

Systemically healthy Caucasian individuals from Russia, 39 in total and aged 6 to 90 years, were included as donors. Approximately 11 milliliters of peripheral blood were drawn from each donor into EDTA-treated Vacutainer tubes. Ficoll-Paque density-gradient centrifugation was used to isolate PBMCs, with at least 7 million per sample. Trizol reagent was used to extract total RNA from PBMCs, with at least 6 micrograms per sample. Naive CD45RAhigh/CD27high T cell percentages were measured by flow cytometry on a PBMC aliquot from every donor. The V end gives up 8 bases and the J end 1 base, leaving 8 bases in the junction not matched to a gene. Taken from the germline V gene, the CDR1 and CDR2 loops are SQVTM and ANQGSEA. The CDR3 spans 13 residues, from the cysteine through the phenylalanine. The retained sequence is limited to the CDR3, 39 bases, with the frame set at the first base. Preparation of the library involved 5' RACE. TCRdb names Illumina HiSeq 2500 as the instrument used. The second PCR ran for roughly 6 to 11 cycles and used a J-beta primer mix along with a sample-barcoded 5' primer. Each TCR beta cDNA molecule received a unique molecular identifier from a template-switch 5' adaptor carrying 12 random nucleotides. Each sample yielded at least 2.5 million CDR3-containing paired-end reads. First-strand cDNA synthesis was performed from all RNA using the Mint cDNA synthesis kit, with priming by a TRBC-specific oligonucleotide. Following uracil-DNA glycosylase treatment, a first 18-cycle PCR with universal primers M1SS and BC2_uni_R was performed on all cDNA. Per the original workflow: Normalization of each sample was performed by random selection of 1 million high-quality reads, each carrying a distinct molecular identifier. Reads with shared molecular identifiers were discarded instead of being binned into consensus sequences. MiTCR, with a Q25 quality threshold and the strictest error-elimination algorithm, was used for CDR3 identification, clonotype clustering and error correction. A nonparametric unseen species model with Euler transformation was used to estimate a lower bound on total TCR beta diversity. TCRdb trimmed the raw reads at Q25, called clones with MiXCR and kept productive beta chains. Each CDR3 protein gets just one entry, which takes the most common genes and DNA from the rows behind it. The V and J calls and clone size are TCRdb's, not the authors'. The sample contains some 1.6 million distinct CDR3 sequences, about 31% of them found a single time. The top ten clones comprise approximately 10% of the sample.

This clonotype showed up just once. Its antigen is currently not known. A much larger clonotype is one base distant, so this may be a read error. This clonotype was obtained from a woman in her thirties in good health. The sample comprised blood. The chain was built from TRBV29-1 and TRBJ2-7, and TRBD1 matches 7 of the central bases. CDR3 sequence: CSRTDRSSYEQYF. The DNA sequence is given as TGCAGCAGGACGGACAGGAGTTCCTACGAGCAGTACTTC.